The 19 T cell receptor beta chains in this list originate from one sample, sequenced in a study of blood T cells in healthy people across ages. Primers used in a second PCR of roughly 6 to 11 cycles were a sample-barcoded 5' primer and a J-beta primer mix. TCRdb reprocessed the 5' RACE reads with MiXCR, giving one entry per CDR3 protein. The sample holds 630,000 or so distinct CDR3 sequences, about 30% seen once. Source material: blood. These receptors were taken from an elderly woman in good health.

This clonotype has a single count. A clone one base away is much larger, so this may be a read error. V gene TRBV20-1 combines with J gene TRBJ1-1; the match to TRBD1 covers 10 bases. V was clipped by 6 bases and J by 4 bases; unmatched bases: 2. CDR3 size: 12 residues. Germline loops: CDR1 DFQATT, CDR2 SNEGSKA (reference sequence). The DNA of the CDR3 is TGCAGTGCGCGACAGGGGGCCACTGAAGCTTTCTTT. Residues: CSARQGATEAFF.

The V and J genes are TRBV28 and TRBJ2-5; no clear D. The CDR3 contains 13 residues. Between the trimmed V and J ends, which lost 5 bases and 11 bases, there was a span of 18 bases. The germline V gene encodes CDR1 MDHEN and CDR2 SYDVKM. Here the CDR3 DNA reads TGTGCCAGCAGTCCGGCAGTATTAAGTGAGCAGTACTTC. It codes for CASSPAVLSEQYF.

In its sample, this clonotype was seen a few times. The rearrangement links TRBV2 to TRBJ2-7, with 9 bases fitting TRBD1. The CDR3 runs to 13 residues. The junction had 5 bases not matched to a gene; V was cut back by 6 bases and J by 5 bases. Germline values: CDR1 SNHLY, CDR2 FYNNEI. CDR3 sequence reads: CASRLGQGNEQYF. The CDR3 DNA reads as TGTGCCAGCAGATTAGGACAGGGGAACGAGCAGTACTTC.

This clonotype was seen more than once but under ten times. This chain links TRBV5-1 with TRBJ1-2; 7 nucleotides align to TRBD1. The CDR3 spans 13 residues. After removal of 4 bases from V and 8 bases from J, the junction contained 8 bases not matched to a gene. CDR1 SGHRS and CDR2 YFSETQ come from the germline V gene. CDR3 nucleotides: TGCGCCAGCAGCGTAACAGGGGACTTGGGCTACACCTTC. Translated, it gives CASSVTGDLGYTF.

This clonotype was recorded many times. Here the CDR3 reads CASSLPGLAGEINEQFF. The CDR3 coding sequence is TGTGCCAGCAGCTTACCGGGACTAGCGGGTGAGATCAATGAGCAGTTCTTC. The chain joins TRBV11-2 to TRBJ2-1; 12 positions agree with TRBD2. This CDR3 contains 17 residues. V trimming: 2 bases; J trimming: 6 bases; junction bases outside the gene matches: 8. Per the germline V gene, CDR1 is SGHAT and CDR2 is FQNNGV.

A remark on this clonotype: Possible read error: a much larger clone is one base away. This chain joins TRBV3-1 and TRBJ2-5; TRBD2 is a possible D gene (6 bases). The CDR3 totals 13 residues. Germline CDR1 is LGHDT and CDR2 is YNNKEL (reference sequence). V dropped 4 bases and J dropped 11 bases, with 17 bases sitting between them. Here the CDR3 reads CASSPFSGGEQYF. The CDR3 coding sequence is TGTGCCAGCAGCCCCTTCTCTGGAGGGGAGCAGTACTTC.

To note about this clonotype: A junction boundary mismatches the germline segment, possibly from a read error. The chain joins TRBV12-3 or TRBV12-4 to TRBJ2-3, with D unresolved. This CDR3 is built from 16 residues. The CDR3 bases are TGTGCCAGCAGTTTGAGGTCTAGAGGAAGAACAGATGCGCAGTATTTT. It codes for CASSLRSRGRTDAQYF.

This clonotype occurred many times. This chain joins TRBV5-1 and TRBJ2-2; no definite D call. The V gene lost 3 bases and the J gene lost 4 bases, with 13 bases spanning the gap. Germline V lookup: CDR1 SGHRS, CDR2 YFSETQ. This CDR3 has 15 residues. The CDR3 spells CASSSGAETTGELFF. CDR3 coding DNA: TGCGCCAGCAGCTCGGGCGCGGAAACCACCGGGGAGCTGTTTTTT.

The CDR3 DNA is TGCAGTGCTAGAGTAAGGGGGCCCATCTACAATGAGCAGTTCTTC. Translating gives CSARVRGPIYNEQFF. This sequence joins TRBV20-1 and TRBJ2-1; 7 positions match TRBD1. V trimming: 1 base; J trimming: 3 bases; junction bases outside the gene matches: 6. The CDR3 is 15 amino acids. CDR1 is DFQATT, CDR2 SNEGSKA, per germline (reference sequence).

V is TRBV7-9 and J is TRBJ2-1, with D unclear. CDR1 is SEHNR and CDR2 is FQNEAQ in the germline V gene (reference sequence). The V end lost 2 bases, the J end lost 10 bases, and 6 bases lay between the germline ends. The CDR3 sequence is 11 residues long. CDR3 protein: CASSLPREQFF. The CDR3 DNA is TGTGCCAGCAGCTTACCCAGAGAGCAGTTCTTC.

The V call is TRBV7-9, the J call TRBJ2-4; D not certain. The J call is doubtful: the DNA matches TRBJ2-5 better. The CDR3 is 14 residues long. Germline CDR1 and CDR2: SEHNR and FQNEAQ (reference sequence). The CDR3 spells CASSLGFPQETQYF. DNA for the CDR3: TGTGCCAGCAGCTTAGGCTTTCCCCAAGAGACCCAGTACTTC.

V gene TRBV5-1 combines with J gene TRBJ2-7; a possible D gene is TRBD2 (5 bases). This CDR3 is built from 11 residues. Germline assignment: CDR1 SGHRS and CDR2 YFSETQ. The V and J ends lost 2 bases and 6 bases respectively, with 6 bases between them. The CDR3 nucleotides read TGCGCCAGCAGCTTCGGGGTCGAGCAGTACTTC. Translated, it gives CASSFGVEQYF.

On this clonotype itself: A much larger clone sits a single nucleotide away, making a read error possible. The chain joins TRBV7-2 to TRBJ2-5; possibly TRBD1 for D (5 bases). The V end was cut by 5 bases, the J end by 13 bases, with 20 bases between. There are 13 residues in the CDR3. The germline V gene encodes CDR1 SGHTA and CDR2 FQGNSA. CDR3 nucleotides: TGTGCCAGCAGCGTTACAGGATTCTACGAGCGGTACTTC. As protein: CASSVTGFYERYF. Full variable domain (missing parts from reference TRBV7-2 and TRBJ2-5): GAGVSQSPSNKVTEKGKDVELRCDPISGHTALYWYRQSLGQGLEFLIYFQGNSAPDKSGLPSDRFSAERTGGSVSTLTIQRTQQEDSAVYLCASSVTGFYERYFGPGTRLLVL.

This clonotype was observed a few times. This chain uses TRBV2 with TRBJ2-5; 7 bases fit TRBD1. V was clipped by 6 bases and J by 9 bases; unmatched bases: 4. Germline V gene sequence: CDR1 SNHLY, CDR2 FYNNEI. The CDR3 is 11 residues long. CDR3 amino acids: CASRGGGPQYF. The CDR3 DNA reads TGTGCCAGCAGAGGGGGCGGGCCCCAGTACTTC.

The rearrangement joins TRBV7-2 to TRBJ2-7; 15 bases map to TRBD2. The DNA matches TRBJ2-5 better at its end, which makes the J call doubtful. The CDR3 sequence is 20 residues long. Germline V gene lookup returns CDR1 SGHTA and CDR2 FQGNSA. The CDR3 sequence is CASSLAQRTSGGAVTKTQYF. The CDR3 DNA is TGTGCCAGCAGCTTAGCGCAGAGGACTAGCGGGGGGGCCGTGACGAAGACCCAGTACTTC.

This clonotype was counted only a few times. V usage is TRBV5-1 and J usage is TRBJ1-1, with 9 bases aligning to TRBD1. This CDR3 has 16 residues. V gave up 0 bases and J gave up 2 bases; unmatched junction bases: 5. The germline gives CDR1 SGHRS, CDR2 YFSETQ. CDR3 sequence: CASSLDRGLTNTEAFF. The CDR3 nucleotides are TGCGCCAGCAGCTTGGACAGGGGGCTTACAAACACTGAAGCTTTCTTT.

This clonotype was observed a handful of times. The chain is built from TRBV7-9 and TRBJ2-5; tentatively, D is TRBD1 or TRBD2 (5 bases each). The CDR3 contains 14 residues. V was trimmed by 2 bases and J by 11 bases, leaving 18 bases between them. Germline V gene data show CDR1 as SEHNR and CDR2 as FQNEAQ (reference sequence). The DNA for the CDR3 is TGTGCCAGCAGCTTATATAACACGATGGGGGAGCAGTACTTC. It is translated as CASSLYNTMGEQYF.

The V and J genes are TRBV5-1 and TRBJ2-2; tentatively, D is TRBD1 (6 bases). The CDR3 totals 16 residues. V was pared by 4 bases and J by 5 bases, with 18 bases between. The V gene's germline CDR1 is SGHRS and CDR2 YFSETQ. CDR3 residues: CASSPSVTGLTGELFF. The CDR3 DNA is TGCGCCAGCAGCCCATCGGTCACAGGGTTGACCGGGGAGCTGTTTTTT.

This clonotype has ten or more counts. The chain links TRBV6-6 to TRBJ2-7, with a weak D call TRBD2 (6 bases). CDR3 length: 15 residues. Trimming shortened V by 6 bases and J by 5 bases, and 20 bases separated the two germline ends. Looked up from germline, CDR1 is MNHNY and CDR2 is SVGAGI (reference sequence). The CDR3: CASSPQRLDADEQYF. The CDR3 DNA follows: TGTGCCAGCAGCCCCCAAAGACTAGACGCTGACGAGCAGTACTTC.